The 14 T cell receptor beta chains below all came from one sample that was sequenced in a study of CD8+ T cells in alopecia areata. As the sequencing template, cDNA was produced by extracting RNA and reverse transcribing it. Measured with immunoSEQ multiplex PCR; TCRdb has only the in-frame clones, and not every one. The sample holds roughly 250,000 clones, about two thirds seen once. The sample in question was CD4+ T cells sorted from blood, obtained at week 0. The receptors originated from a human donor with alopecia areata.

The rearrangement links TRBV30 to TRBJ1-2; D unclear. The CDR3 sequence is 12 residues long. Trimming cost V 2 bases and J 6 bases, with 10 bases left between them. Germline loops: CDR1 GTSNPN, CDR2 SVGIG (reference sequence). The CDR3 region has the DNA TGTGCCTGGAGTCCTACCAGGAATGGCTACACCTTC. This codes for CAWSPTRNGYTF.

V usage is TRBV20-1 and J usage is TRBJ1-4, with D possibly matching TRBD1 (5 bases). The CDR3 is made up of 11 amino acids. CDR1 and CDR2 from the germline V gene are DFQATT and SNEGSKA (reference sequence). Trimming removed 5 bases at V and 6 bases at J, with 7 bases between. The CDR3 loop reads CSADRYEKLFF. In nucleotides, the CDR3 is TGCAGTGCTGACAGATATGAAAAACTGTTTTTT.

The chain couples TRBV2 to TRBJ2-7; 8 nucleotides match TRBD1. With V trimmed by 8 bases and J by 7 bases, 13 bases remained unmatched. The CDR3 extends over 14 amino acids. Germline assignment: CDR1 SNHLY and CDR2 FYNNEI. CDR3 sequence: CASRPWTGMWEQYF. The CDR3 nucleotides read TGTGCCAGCCGACCCTGGACAGGGATGTGGGAGCAGTACTTC.

V usage is TRBV4-1 and J usage is TRBJ2-5; 9 nucleotides match TRBD2. Germline lookup yields CDR1 MGHRA and CDR2 YSYEKL. The J segment lost 0 bases and the V segment lost 0 bases, leaving 5 bases of the junction unmatched. The CDR3 extends over 17 amino acids. The CDR3, as DNA: TGCGCCAGCAGCCAAGAGAGCCTAGCGGGATACCAAGAGACCCAGTACTTC. Its protein product is CASSQESLAGYQETQYF.

This chain joins TRBV29-1 and TRBJ2-1, with 11 bases fitting TRBD2. V trimming: 2 bases; J trimming: 9 bases; junction bases outside the gene matches: 3. The germline gives CDR1 SQVTM, CDR2 ANQGSEA. This CDR3 is 13 amino acids long. CDR3 protein: CSVEILAGGEQFF. The CDR3 coding sequence is TGCAGCGTTGAAATTCTAGCGGGGGGTGAGCAGTTCTTC.

V and J are TRBV9 and TRBJ2-3; 9 nucleotides align to TRBD2. The CDR3 loop spans 15 amino acids. V shed 2 bases and J 2 bases; nucleotides not matched to a gene: 3. The germline V gene has CDR1 SGDLS and CDR2 YYNGEE. CDR3 coding DNA: TGTGCCAGCAGCGTCGGACTAGCGACCACAGATACGCAGTATTTT. This sequence encodes CASSVGLATTDTQYF.

The chain links TRBV14 to TRBJ2-4; the D is unclear. Germline V gene data show CDR1 as SGHDN and CDR2 as FVKESK. The CDR3 length is 14 residues. Trimming took off 0 bases at V and 7 bases at J, with 10 bases between the two ends. The CDR3 nucleotides read TGTGCCAGCAGCCAAGATCTTAGTGCCAACATTCAGTACTTC. Encoded protein: CASSQDLSANIQYF.

The chain uses TRBV7-9 and TRBJ2-1; 7 bases line up with TRBD2. The length of the CDR3 is 11 residues. V shed 8 bases and J 16 bases; nucleotides not matched to a gene: 11. The germline gives CDR1 SEHNR, CDR2 FQNEAQ (reference sequence). For the CDR3, the DNA is TGTGCCAGCGTCACCCGGGGGGACTACTTCTTC. Its translation is CASVTRGDYFF.

This clone was counted once. This chain joins TRBV9 and TRBJ1-4; 10 bases match TRBD1. Germline trimming cut 4 bases from V and 10 bases from J; bases unmatched to any gene: 7. The CDR3 covers 14 residues. Germline values: CDR1 SGDLS, CDR2 YYNGEE. This CDR3 reads CASSYRDRGGKLFF. CDR3 nucleotide sequence: TGTGCCAGCAGCTACCGGGACAGGGGTGGAAAACTGTTTTTT.

Turning to this clone: At one end, the junction sequence differs from germline, possibly due to a read error. CDR3 DNA: TGTGCCAGCAGCGAATCTTTAGGACAGTGGAAATTC. Translating it yields CASSESLGQWKF. The chain combines TRBV2 with TRBJ2-7; D possibly corresponds to TRBD1 (6 bases). The CDR3 is made up of 12 amino acids. Germline V CDR1 and CDR2: SNHLY, FYNNEI.

This clone was recorded a few times. This chain joins TRBV30 and TRBJ2-1; D is uncertain. The length of the CDR3 is 11 residues. Germline V gives CDR1 GTSNPN, CDR2 SVGIG (reference sequence). Between the trimmed V and J ends, which lost 0 bases and 13 bases, there was a span of 10 bases. CDR3 sequence: CAWSVGPGQFF. In DNA form, the CDR3 reads TGTGCCTGGAGTGTAGGGCCAGGACAGTTCTTC.

V gene TRBV30 combines with J gene TRBJ2-7, with 7 bases fitting TRBD2. The CDR3 spans 16 residues. The V gene's germline CDR1 is GTSNPN and CDR2 SVGIG (reference sequence). Unmatched junction bases numbered 15, after V lost 4 bases and J lost 3 bases. This CDR3 reads CAWKGLAWGGDYEQYF. CDR3 in DNA: TGTGCCTGGAAGGGTTTGGCTTGGGGGGGAGACTACGAGCAGTACTTC.

The CDR3 loop reads CASSLRGLETQYF. The CDR3 DNA reads TGTGCCAGCAGTTTAAGGGGCTTAGAGACCCAGTACTTC. The chain recombines TRBV27 with TRBJ2-5; a weak D match, TRBD1 (5 bases). The CDR3 spans 13 residues. Germline V gene sequence: CDR1 MNHEY, CDR2 SMNVEV (reference sequence). V shed 2 bases and J shed 4 bases, with 8 bases lying between them.

The V and J genes are TRBV2 and TRBJ1-3; D gene uncertain. CDR1 and CDR2 from the germline V gene are SNHLY and FYNNEI. With 4 bases removed from V and 2 bases from J, the gap between germline ends came to 12 bases. The CDR3 totals 15 residues. The CDR3 sequence is CASSAVFGAGNTIYF. CDR3 DNA sequence: TGTGCCAGCAGTGCGGTCTTTGGGGCTGGAAACACCATATATTTT.